The 18 T cell receptor beta chains given below trace back to one sample, sequenced in a study of graft-versus-host responses after intestinal transplantation. Assay: immunoSEQ multiplex PCR; the TCRdb copy retains only in-frame clones and omits some. The table includes 80,000 to 100,000 clones, about nine tenths detected once. Their antigen targets remain unknown. Sequenced here: unstimulated CD4+ T cells sorted from spleen or lymph node cells, sampled before transplant. The receptors originated from a human donor who was the organ donor for an intestinal transplant.

The rearrangement joins TRBV13 to TRBJ2-2, with a weak D call TRBD1 (6 bases). V lost 5 bases and J 5 bases, leaving 12 bases between the germline ends. The CDR3 spans 14 residues. From germline, CDR1 is PRHDT and CDR2 FYEKMQ (reference sequence). DNA of the CDR3: TGTGCCAGCAGCGTCATTAGGGGGACCGGGGAGCTGTTTTTT. Amino acid sequence: CASSVIRGTGELFF.

This chain links TRBV7-2 with TRBJ1-2; tentative D call: TRBD1 (5 bases). The CDR3 runs 16 residues. Per the germline V gene, CDR1 is SGHTA and CDR2 is FQGNSA. The V end was cut by 9 bases, the J end by 3 bases, with 23 bases between. CDR3 amino acids: CASSPWILDIDYGYTF. In DNA form, the CDR3 reads TGTGCCAGTTCTCCTTGGATCTTGGACATTGACTATGGCTACACCTTC.

This rearrangement joins TRBV19 to TRBJ1-2; 9 positions agree with TRBD1. Germline CDR1 and CDR2: LNHDA and SQIVND (reference sequence). CDR3 length equals 15 residues. Trimming removed 7 bases from V and 5 bases from J; junction bases left unmatched: 11. The CDR3 spells CASKGVTGGVYGYTF. The CDR3 bases are TGTGCCAGTAAGGGGGTCACAGGGGGCGTTTATGGCTACACCTTC.

This sequence joins TRBV5-6 and TRBJ1-5; tentative D call: TRBD1 (6 bases). Deletions cut 1 base from V and 7 bases from J, with 24 bases between. Germline values: CDR1 SGHDT, CDR2 YYEEEE. The CDR3 is 18 amino acids. CDR3 sequence: CASSLSGIQGRPRQPQHF. The CDR3 DNA sequence: TGTGCCAGCAGCTTGTCTGGGATACAGGGACGGCCTAGGCAGCCCCAGCATTTT.

The gene calls are TRBV5-8 and TRBJ2-5; D is possibly TRBD1 (6 bases). Trimming stripped 4 bases from V and 0 bases from J, with 16 bases between. In germline, CDR1 is SGHTS, CDR2 YDEGEE. This CDR3 comprises 16 residues. CDR3 in amino acids: CASSTQQGTYQETQYF. CDR3 coding DNA: TGTGCCAGCAGCACTCAACAGGGTACATACCAAGAGACCCAGTACTTC. Full variable domain (outside the CDR3, taken from reference TRBV5-8 and TRBJ2-5): EAGVTQSPTHLIKTRGQQATLRCSPISGHTSVYWYQQALGLGLQFLLWYDEGEERNRGNFPPRFSGRQFPNYSSELNVNALELEDSALYLCASSTQQGTYQETQYFGPGTRLLVL.

The chain combines TRBV6-5 with TRBJ1-1; D perhaps matches TRBD1 (5 bases). Germline V CDR1 and CDR2: MNHEY, SVGAGI. This CDR3 contains 15 residues. V dropped 0 bases and J dropped 1 base, with 9 bases sitting between them. The CDR3 nucleotides read TGTGCCAGCAGTTACTCGACGCAGGGGAACACTGAAGCTTTCTTT. Protein sequence: CASSYSTQGNTEAFF.

This chain links TRBV11-1 with TRBJ2-5; 15 bases are shared with TRBD2. Germline CDR1 and CDR2: SGHAT and FQDESV (reference sequence). This CDR3 is built from 17 residues. The junction had 6 bases not matched to a gene; V was cut back by 5 bases and J by 2 bases. This CDR3 reads CASSAGLAGGKQETQYF. The CDR3 DNA reads TGTGCCAGCAGCGCGGGACTAGCGGGGGGAAAACAAGAGACCCAGTACTTC.

This sequence joins TRBV9 and TRBJ2-3; TRBD2 agrees at 9 bases. V lost 0 bases to trimming and J lost 2 bases; unmatched junction nucleotides: 4. The CDR3 loop spans 16 amino acids. In germline, CDR1 is SGDLS, CDR2 YYNGEE. CDR3 bases: TGTGCCAGCAGCGTAGCGGCGGGGGGGCACACAGATACGCAGTATTTT. Protein product: CASSVAAGGHTDTQYF.

The chain recombines TRBV14 with TRBJ2-7; tentatively, D is TRBD2 (5 bases). This CDR3 is built from 15 residues. Trimming removed 5 bases from V and 0 bases from J, with 14 bases in between. CDR1 and CDR2 from the germline V gene are SGHDN and FVKESK. The CDR3 bases are TGTGCCAGCAGCGAGGCGGGCGCCTCCTCCTACGAGCAGTACTTC. Protein product: CASSEAGASSYEQYF.

The rearrangement joins TRBV4-1 to TRBJ1-2, with unresolved D. V lost 1 base and J lost 3, with 12 bases in between. The CDR3 extends over 15 amino acids. CDR1 MGHRA and CDR2 YSYEKL come from the germline V gene. CDR3 sequence: CASSQVQAGHYGYTF. The CDR3 bases are TGCGCCAGCAGCCAAGTCCAGGCGGGTCACTATGGCTACACCTTC.

The chain carries TRBV12-5 and TRBJ1-4, with 8 bases lining up with TRBD1. Germline CDR1 LGHNT, CDR2 FRNRAP. This CDR3 contains 15 residues. V gave up 6 bases and J gave up 3 bases; unmatched junction bases: 6. CDR3: CASGAPGQANEKLFF. In nucleotides, the CDR3 is TGTGCTAGTGGGGCCCCGGGACAGGCTAATGAAAAACTGTTTTTT.

The chain carries TRBV5-1 and TRBJ2-3; D is unresolved. CDR3 length: 14 residues. Germline CDR1 and CDR2: SGHRS and YFSETQ. V dropped 2 bases and J dropped 2 bases, with 9 bases sitting between them. CDR3 nucleotides: TGCGCCAGCAGCTTAGCCAGGATCACAGATACGCAGTATTTT. It encodes CASSLARITDTQYF.

This clone appeared a single time. The chain couples TRBV5-1 to TRBJ1-1, with D perhaps matching TRBD1 (6 bases). Germline-derived CDR1 and CDR2 are SGHRS and YFSETQ. V was pared by 0 bases and J by 1 base, with 16 bases between. CDR3 length: 17 residues. CDR3 in amino acids: CASSLEVIEDRNTEAFF. CDR3 bases: TGCGCCAGCAGCTTGGAAGTCATTGAGGACAGGAACACTGAAGCTTTCTTT.

The gene calls are TRBV4-2 and TRBJ2-5; perhaps TRBD2 as D (6 bases). The CDR3 has 16 amino acids. V gave up 4 bases and J gave up 0 bases, with 15 bases separating them. CDR1 is LGHNA and CDR2 is YNFKEQ in the germline V gene. The CDR3 region has the DNA TGTGCCAGCAGCCGATATCTAAGCGGGTACCAAGAGACCCAGTACTTC. It is translated as CASSRYLSGYQETQYF.

The J gene is TRBJ1-1, the V gene TRBV11-1; perhaps TRBD1 as D (6 bases). The germline V gene encodes CDR1 SGHAT and CDR2 FQDESV (reference sequence). With 3 bases removed from V and 1 base from J, the gap between germline ends came to 9 bases. CDR3 length: 14 residues. In DNA, the CDR3 is TGTGCCAGCAGCTTGAGGGGGGGGAACACTGAAGCTTTCTTT. Its protein is CASSLRGGNTEAFF.

J is TRBJ1-1 and V is TRBV11-2; possible D gene TRBD1, 6 bases. Looked up from germline, CDR1 is SGHAT and CDR2 is FQNNGV. V lost 9 bases and J lost 8, with 7 bases in between. The CDR3 consists of 9 residues. The CDR3 sequence is CARTGEAFF. The DNA for the CDR3 is TGTGCCAGGACAGGCGAAGCTTTCTTT.

This chain joins TRBV7-2 and TRBJ2-7; 8 nucleotides line up with TRBD1. The germline V gene has CDR1 SGHTA and CDR2 FQGNSA. After removal of 5 bases from V and 0 bases from J, the junction contained 12 bases not matched to a gene. This CDR3 has 17 amino acids. The CDR3: CASSPARTGTDSYEQYF. In DNA form, the CDR3 reads TGTGCCAGCAGCCCCGCCCGGACAGGGACCGACTCCTACGAGCAGTACTTC.

The V and J genes are TRBV9 and TRBJ2-3; 11 nucleotides match TRBD2. CDR1 is SGDLS, CDR2 YYNGEE, per germline. With V trimmed by 1 base and J by 5 bases, 6 bases remained unmatched. The length of the CDR3 is 16 residues. The CDR3: CASSVLIAGGQDTQYF. As DNA, the CDR3 is TGTGCCAGCAGCGTACTGATAGCGGGGGGGCAAGATACGCAGTATTTT.